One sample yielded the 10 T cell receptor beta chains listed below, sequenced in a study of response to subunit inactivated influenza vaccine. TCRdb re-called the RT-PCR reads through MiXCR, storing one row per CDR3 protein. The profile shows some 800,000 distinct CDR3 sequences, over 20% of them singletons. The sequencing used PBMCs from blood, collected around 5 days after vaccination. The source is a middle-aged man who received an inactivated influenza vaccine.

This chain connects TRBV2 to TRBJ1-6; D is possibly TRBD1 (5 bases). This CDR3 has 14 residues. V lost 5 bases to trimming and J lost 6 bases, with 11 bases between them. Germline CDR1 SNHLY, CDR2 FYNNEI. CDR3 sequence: CASSRDGTNSPLHF. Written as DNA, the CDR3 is TGTGCCAGCAGTAGGGACGGGACTAATTCACCCCTCCACTTT.

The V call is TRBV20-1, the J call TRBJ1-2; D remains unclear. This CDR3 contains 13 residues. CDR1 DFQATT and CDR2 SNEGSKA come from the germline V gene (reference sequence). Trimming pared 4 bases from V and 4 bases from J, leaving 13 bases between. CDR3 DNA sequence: TGCAGTGCTAAAAGCCGCTTGAGCTATGGCTACACCTTC. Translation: CSAKSRLSYGYTF.

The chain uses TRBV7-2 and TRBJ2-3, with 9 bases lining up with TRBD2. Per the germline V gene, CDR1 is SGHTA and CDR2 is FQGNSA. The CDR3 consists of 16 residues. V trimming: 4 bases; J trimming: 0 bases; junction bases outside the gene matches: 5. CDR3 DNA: TGTGCCAGCAGCTCCTTTAGCGGGAGAAGCACAGATACGCAGTATTTT. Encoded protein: CASSSFSGRSTDTQYF.

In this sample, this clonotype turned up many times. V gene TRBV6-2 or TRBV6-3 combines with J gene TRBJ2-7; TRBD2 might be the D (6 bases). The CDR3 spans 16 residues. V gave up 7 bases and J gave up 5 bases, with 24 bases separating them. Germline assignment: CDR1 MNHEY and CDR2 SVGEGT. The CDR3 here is CASKLAKTAGMDEQYF. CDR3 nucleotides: TGTGCCAGCAAGCTCGCGAAAACGGCGGGAATGGACGAGCAGTACTTC.

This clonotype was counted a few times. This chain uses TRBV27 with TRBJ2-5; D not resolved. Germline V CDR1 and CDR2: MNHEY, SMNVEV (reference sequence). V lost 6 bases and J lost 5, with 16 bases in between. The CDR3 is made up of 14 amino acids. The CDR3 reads CASSLGRTHETQYF. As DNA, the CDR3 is TGTGCCAGCAGCCTAGGACGGACCCACGAGACCCAGTACTTC.

CDR3: CASSYSVTRRDGADTQYF. CDR3 bases: TGTGCCAGCAGTTACTCGGTAACCCGTAGGGATGGAGCAGATACGCAGTATTTT. The chain recombines TRBV6-5 with TRBJ2-3; D is unresolved. CDR3 length: 18 amino acids. Germline CDR1 and CDR2: MNHEY and SVGAGI. The V end was cut by 0 bases, the J end by 4 bases, with 20 bases between.

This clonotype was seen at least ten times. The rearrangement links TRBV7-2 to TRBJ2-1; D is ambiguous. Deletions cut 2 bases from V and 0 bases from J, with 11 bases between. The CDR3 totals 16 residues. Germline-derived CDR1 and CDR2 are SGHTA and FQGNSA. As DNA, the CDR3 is TGTGCCAGCAGCTTAAGTGGCGCTAGCTCCTACAATGAGCAGTTCTTC. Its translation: CASSLSGASSYNEQFF.

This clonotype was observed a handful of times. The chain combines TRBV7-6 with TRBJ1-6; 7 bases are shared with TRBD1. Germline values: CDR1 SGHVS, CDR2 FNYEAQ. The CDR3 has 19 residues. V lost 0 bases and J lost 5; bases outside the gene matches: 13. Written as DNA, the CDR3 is TGTGCCAGCAGCTTAGCCCCACATCTCACCGGGACAGATAATTCACCCCTCCACTTT. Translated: CASSLAPHLTGTDNSPLHF.

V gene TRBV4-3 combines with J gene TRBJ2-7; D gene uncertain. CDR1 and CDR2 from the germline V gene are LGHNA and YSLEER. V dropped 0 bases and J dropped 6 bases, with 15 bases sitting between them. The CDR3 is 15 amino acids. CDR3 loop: CASSQEVVGLREQYF. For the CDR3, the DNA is TGCGCCAGCAGCCAAGAAGTTGTGGGCCTCCGCGAGCAGTACTTC.

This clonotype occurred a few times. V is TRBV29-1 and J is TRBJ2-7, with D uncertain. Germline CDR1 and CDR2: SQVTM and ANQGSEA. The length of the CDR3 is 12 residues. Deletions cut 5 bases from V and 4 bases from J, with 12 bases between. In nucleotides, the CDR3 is TGCAGCGTTCAGAGGAACGGGTACGAGCAGTACTTC. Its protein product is CSVQRNGYEQYF.